This T cell receptor beta chain came from a study of blood T cells in healthy people across ages. A second roughly 6 to 12 cycle PCR used barcoded and J-beta primers. TCRdb recomputed calls from the 5' RACE reads with MiXCR, one row per CDR3 protein. The data show some 760,000 distinct CDR3 sequences, with roughly 25% seen just once and around 9.2% held by the top ten. This same sample was also part of a study on T cells of mothers and their children.

Sequences were obtained from blood. This clonotype was obtained from a boy aged 5-17 years in good health.

CDR3 coding DNA: TGTGCCAGCAGCCCCTCGGGAGGGGTTTACGAGCAGTACTTC. Protein product: CASSPSGGVYEQYF. This rearrangement joins TRBV28 to TRBJ2-5; TRBD2 agrees at 8 bases. The DNA end is a closer match to TRBJ2-7, so the J assignment may be wrong. The CDR3 is made up of 14 amino acids. Germline CDR1 MDHEN, CDR2 SYDVKM.